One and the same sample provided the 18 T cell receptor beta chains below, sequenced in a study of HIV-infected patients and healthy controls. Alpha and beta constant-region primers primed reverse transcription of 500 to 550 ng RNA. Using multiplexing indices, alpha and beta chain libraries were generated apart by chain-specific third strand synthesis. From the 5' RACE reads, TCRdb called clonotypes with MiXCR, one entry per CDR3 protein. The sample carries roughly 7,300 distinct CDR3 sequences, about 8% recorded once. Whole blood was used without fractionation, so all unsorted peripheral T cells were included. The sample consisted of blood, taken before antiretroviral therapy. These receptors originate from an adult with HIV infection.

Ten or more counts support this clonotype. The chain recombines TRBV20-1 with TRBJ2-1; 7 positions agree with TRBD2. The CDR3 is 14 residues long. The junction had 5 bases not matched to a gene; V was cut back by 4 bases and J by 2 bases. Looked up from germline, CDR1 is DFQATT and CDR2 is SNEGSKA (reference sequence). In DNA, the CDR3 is TGCAGTGCTATTGAACTAGCGACCTACAATGAGCAGTTCTTC. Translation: CSAIELATYNEQFF.

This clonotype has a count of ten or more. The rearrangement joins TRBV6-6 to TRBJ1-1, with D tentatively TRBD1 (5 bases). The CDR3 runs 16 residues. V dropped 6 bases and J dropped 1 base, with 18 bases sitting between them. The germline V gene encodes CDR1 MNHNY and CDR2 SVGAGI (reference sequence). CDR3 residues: CASSAYSGRENTEAFF. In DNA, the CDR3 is TGTGCCAGCAGCGCCTATTCGGGACGGGAGAACACTGAAGCTTTCTTT.

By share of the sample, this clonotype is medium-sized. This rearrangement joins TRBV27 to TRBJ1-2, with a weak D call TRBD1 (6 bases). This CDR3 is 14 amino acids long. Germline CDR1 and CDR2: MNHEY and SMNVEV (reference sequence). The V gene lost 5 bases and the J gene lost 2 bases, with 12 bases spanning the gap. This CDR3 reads CASSEGGQNYGYTF. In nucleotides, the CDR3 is TGTGCCAGCAGTGAGGGGGGGCAGAACTATGGCTACACCTTC.

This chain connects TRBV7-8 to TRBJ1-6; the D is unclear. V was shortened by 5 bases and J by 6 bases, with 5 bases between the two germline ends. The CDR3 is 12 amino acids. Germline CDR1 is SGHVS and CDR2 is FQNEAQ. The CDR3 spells CASSRPNSPLHF. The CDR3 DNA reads TGTGCCAGCAGCCGGCCTAATTCACCCCTCCACTTT.

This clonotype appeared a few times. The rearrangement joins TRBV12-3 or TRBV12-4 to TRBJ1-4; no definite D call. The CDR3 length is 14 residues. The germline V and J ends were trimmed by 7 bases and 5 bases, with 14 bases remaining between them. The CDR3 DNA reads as TGTGCCAGCACCTGGAGAGAGCCGAATGAAAAACTGTTTTTT. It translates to CASTWREPNEKLFF.

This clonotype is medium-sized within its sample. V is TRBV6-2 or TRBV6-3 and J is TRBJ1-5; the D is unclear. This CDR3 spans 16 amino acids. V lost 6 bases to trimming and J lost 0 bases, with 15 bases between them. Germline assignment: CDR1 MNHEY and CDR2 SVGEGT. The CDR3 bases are TGTGCCAGCAGCGGAAGTCCGTCATATAGCAATCAGCCCCAGCATTTT. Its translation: CASSGSPSYSNQPQHF.

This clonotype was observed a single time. The CDR3 region is CASSPFQQENTEAFF. In DNA form, the CDR3 reads TGTGCCAGCTCACCATTCCAGCAGGAGAACACTGAAGCTTTCTTT. The chain joins TRBV18 to TRBJ1-1; D ambiguous. This CDR3 region has 15 residues. Trimming stripped 2 bases from V and 1 base from J, with 11 bases between. The germline V gene has CDR1 KGHSH and CDR2 LQKENI. Drawing the rest from reference TRBV18 and TRBJ1-1, the complete variable domain is NAGVMQNPRHLVRRRGQEARLRCSPMKGHSHVYWYRQLPEEGLKFMVYLQKENIIDESGMPKERFSAEFPKEGPSILRIQQVVRGDSAAYFCASSPFQQENTEAFFGQGTRLTVV.

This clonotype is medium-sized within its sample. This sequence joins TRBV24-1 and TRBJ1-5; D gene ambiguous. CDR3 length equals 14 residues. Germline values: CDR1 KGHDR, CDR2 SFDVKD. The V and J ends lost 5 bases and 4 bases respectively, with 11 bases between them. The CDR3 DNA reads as TGTGCCACCAGTGGAACGGGTCCAAATCAGCCCCAGCATTTT. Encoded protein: CATSGTGPNQPQHF.

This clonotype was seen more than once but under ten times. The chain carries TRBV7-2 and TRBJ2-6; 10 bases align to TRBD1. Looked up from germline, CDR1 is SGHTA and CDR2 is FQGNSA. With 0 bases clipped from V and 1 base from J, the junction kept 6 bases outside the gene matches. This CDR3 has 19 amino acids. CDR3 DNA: TGTGCCAGCAGCTTAGCGGGGACAGGGGTGGGTTCTGGGGCCAACGTCCTGACTTTC. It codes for CASSLAGTGVGSGANVLTF.

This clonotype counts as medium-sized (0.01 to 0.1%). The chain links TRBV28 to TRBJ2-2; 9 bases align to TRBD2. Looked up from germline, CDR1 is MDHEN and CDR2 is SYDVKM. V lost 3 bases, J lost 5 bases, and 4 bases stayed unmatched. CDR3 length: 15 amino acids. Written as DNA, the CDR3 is TGTGCCAGCAGTTTGGACCTAGCGGGGACCGGGGAGCTGTTTTTT. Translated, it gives CASSLDLAGTGELFF.

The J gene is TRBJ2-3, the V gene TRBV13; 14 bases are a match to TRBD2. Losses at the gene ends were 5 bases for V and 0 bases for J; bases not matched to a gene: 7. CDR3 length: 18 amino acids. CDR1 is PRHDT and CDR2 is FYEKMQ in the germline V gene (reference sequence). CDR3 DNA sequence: TGTGCCAGCAGCCTTGGGACTAGCGGGAGTAGGAGCACAGATACGCAGTATTTT. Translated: CASSLGTSGSRSTDTQYF.

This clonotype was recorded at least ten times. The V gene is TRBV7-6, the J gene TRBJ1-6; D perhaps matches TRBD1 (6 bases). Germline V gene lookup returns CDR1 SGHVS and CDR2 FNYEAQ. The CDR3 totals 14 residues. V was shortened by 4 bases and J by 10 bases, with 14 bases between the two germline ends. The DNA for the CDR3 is TGTGCCAGCAGCTACCGGACAGAACAATCACCCCTCCACTTT. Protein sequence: CASSYRTEQSPLHF.

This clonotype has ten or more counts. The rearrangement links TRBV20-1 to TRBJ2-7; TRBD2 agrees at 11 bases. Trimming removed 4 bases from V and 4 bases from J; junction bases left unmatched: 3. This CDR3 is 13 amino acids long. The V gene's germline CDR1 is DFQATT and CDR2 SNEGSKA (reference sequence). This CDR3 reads CSANSGGAYEQYF. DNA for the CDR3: TGCAGTGCTAATAGCGGGGGGGCGTACGAGCAGTACTTC.

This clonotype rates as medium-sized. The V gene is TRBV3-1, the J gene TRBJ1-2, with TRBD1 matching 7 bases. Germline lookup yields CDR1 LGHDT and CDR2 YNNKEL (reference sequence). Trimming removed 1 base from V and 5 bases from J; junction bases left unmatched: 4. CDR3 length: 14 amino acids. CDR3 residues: CASSQGGTDYGYTF. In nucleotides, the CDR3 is TGTGCCAGCAGCCAAGGCGGGACAGATTATGGCTACACCTTC. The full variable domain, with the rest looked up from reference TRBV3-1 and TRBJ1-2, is DTAVSQTPKYLVTQMGNDKSIKCEQNLGHDTMYWYKQDSKKFLKIMFSYNNKELIINETVPNRFSPKSPDKAHLNLHINSLELGDSAVYFCASSQGGTDYGYTFGSGTRLTVV.

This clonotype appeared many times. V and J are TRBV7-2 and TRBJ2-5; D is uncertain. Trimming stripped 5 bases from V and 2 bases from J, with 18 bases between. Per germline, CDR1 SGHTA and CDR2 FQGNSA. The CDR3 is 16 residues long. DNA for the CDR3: TGTGCCAGCAGCCTCCGGGCCGAGTACGGGCAAGAGACCCAGTACTTC. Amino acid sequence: CASSLRAEYGQETQYF.

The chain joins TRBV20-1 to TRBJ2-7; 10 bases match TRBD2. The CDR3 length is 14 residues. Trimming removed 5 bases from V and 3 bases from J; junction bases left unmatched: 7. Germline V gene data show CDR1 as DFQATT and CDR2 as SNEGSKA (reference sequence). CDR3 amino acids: CSADKAGGGYEQYF. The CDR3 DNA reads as TGCAGTGCTGATAAAGCGGGAGGGGGCTACGAGCAGTACTTC.

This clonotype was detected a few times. CDR3 protein: CASSSGHGNEKLFF. The CDR3, as DNA: TGTGCCAGCAGCTCGGGACACGGTAATGAAAAACTGTTTTTT. The gene calls are TRBV7-9 and TRBJ1-4, with D tentatively TRBD1 (6 bases). V was shortened by 4 bases and J by 4 bases, with 10 bases between the two germline ends. The CDR3 spans 14 residues. Germline CDR1 reads SEHNR; CDR2 reads FQNEAQ (reference sequence).

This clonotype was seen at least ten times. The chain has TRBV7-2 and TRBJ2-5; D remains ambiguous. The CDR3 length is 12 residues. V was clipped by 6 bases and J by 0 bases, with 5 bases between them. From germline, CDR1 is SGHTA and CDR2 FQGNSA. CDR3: CASRRNQETQYF. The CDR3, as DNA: TGTGCCAGCAGGCGGAACCAAGAGACCCAGTACTTC.